This T cell receptor beta chain appears in the sequencing data of a study of circulating and synovial CD4+ cells in juvenile arthritis. Study outcomes and limitations: These repertoires were less diverse than bulk blood CD4 repertoires. The pathogenic-like versus bulk T cell difference escaped Vbeta family analysis.

There are 14 residues in the CDR3. In germline, CDR1 is SGDLS, CDR2 YYNGEE. The V gene end was trimmed by 3 bases and the J gene end by 7 bases; junction bases not matched to a gene: 8. As for this clone: Its cognate antigen is unknown.

Assay: immunoSEQ multiplex PCR; the TCRdb copy retains only in-frame clones and omits some. The sample has about 1,400 clones, approximately 88% seen once. Sequenced samples came from active juvenile idiopathic arthritis patients. Material for sequencing was HLA-DR+ CD4+ T cells from blood. Subset described: circulating pathogenic-like lymphocytes, sorted as HLA-DR+CD14-CD3+CD4+CD25low/- blood T cells. The source is a human donor with juvenile idiopathic arthritis. The chain couples TRBV9 to TRBJ1-2; 8 bases map to TRBD1. CDR3 protein: CASSELDRAVGYTF. The CDR3 region has the DNA TGTGCCAGCAGCGAACTGGACAGGGCCGTTGGCTACACCTTC.